The 8 T cell receptor beta chains given below trace back to one sample, sequenced in a study of shared clonotypes between healthy human individuals. Libraries were prepared by immunoSEQ multiplex PCR; TCRdb keeps only in-frame clonotypes and omits some of them. This sample has around 600,000 clones, with approximately 97% found just once. Sequences were obtained from naive CD4+ T cells sorted from blood. The subset is: CD45RA+ positively selected. These receptors came from a woman aged 25 to 39 in good health.

As concerns this clone: Other DNA variants within this sample encode the same CDR3. The CDR3 DNA follows: TGTGCCAGCAGTTTAACCGGTACGAACACTGAAGCTTTCTTT. Its translation: CASSLTGTNTEAFF. The chain couples TRBV28 to TRBJ1-1; D unresolved. Deletions cut 2 bases from V and 1 base from J, with 8 bases between. The length of the CDR3 is 14 residues. CDR1 is MDHEN and CDR2 is SYDVKM in the germline V gene.

The sample holds one count of this clone. The chain uses TRBV7-2 and TRBJ2-3; D possibly corresponds to TRBD2 (5 bases). The CDR3 is made up of 14 amino acids. Per germline, CDR1 SGHTA and CDR2 FQGNSA. Trimming cost V 5 bases and J 9 bases, with 18 bases left between them. The CDR3 region is CASSTGNTLDTQYF. Written as DNA, the CDR3 is TGTGCCAGCAGCACCGGGAACACGTTGGACACGCAGTATTTT.

The chain combines TRBV1 with TRBJ2-5; TRBD2, the table's D call, was not compared with the DNA. TRBV1 is reported as a pseudogene. The CDR3 runs to 19 residues. The DNA of the CDR3 is TGCACCAGCAGCCAAGATGTTTCGAAGCGGGAGGGTAAGGGAGAGACCCAGTACTTC. Protein product: CTSSQDVSKREGKGETQYF.

This clone appeared a single time. The rearrangement joins TRBV7-2 to TRBJ2-5; TRBD2 matches at 8 bases. Per the germline V gene, CDR1 is SGHTA and CDR2 is FQGNSA. This CDR3 is 18 amino acids long. V dropped 3 bases and J dropped 4; count of bases not matched to a gene: 16. CDR3: CASSFSGEREGWGETQYF. CDR3 DNA: TGTGCCAGCAGCTTCAGCGGTGAACGGGAGGGATGGGGAGAGACCCAGTACTTC.

The chain employs TRBV6-1 and TRBJ2-7, with D tentatively TRBD2 (6 bases). Per germline, CDR1 MNHNS and CDR2 SASEGT. Trimming stripped 5 bases from V and 5 bases from J, with 16 bases between. This CDR3 comprises 14 residues. The CDR3 reads CASSLSGEGNEQYF. In nucleotides, the CDR3 is TGTGCCAGCAGTCTCTCGGGAGAGGGGAACGAGCAGTACTTC.

The rearrangement links TRBV19 to TRBJ1-5, with TRBD1 as a possible D gene (6 bases). Per the germline V gene, CDR1 is LNHDA and CDR2 is SQIVND (reference sequence). V shed 3 bases and J shed 1 base, with 13 bases lying between them. This CDR3 is 16 amino acids long. The DNA for the CDR3 is TGTGCCAGTAGTATCTTAGGGACAAGCAGCAATCAGCCCCAGCATTTT. As protein: CASSILGTSSNQPQHF.

This rearrangement joins TRBV28 to TRBJ2-2; TRBD1 might be the D (5 bases). Germline V CDR1 and CDR2: MDHEN, SYDVKM. The CDR3 consists of 15 residues. With 3 bases removed from V and 6 bases from J, the gap between germline ends came to 14 bases. For the CDR3, the DNA is TGTGCCAGCAGTTTTTTAGGGGTGTATGCCGGGGAGCTGTTTTTT. Translation gives CASSFLGVYAGELFF.

This chain connects TRBV7-2 to TRBJ2-1; the D gene is possibly TRBD1 (5 bases). The CDR3 is 15 residues long. Germline assignment: CDR1 SGHTA and CDR2 FQGNSA. Trimming cost V 3 bases and J 3 bases, with 12 bases left between them. CDR3 in DNA: TGTGCCAGCAGCTTTGGGGCTTCGAGCTACAATGAGCAGTTCTTC. Protein: CASSFGASSYNEQFF.